The T cell receptor beta chain under discussion was sequenced for a study of vaccination effects on CD4 cells after COVID-19. Study-level findings and limits: Spike-reactive clones present post-vaccine in convalescents were predominantly new vaccine-induced clones. There was marked clonal contraction among infection- and vaccine-induced clones late after vaccination.

Antigen-specific CD4+ T cells were expanded (with viral peptide pools) by the ViraFEST assay ahead of sequencing. The culture ran for around nine days, and then CD4+ T cells were isolated. Documented for the person is a PCR-confirmed SARS-CoV-2 infection occurring between March and December 2020. The cohort was immunized with two doses of either the BNT162b2 or mRNA-1273 vaccine. They grew a few million PBMC in each well, adding around 10 IU/ml IL-2 and about 10 ug/ml peptides. The authors exchanged half the medium for IL-2 medium on days 3 and 7. This clone counts as medium-sized. No antigen is known for it. The repertoire was sequenced with immunoSEQ multiplex PCR; TCRdb's copy has only in-frame clones and lacks some. The sample consists of 15,000 or so clones, around three quarters of them appearing once. V lost 3 bases and J lost 4, with 12 bases in between. This CDR3 spans 13 amino acids. Germline V gene data show CDR1 as DFQATT and CDR2 as SNEGSKA (reference sequence).

Material: CD4+ T cells from PBMCs cultured with SARS-CoV-2 spike peptides, obtained after COVID-19 vaccination. The sequence was collected from a human donor who had a prior SARS-CoV-2 infection. The gene calls are TRBV20-1 and TRBJ1-1, with D perhaps TRBD1 (5 bases). The CDR3 DNA reads TGCAGTGCTAGTGTGGGGGGGACCACTGAAGCTTTCTTT. This translates into CSASVGGTTEAFF.